This is a list of T cell receptor beta chains from one sample in a study of blood T cell repertoires in COVID-19. Clones were sequenced by immunoSEQ multiplex PCR, and TCRdb holds only the in-frame ones, with some missing. The sample lists around 20,000 clones; 70% to 90% were seen once. Input material: peripheral blood. These receptors all come from a man aged 35 to 55 with active COVID-19. Each CDR3 is given with its conserved first and last residue. D genes are given only for firm matches.

D gene	J gene	V gene	CDR3 protein
TRBD2	TRBJ2-1	TRBV30	CAWSVGLAENNEQFF
TRBD1	TRBJ1-1	TRBV9	CASSVGQVNTEAFF
.	TRBJ2-3	TRBV4-2	CASSQVSGDDTQYF
TRBD1	TRBJ2-2	TRBV5-4	CASSLNRGRSGELFF
.	TRBJ1-3	TRBV12-3/TRBV12-4	CASGRRSGNTIYF
TRBD2	TRBJ2-5	TRBV5-1	CASYPTSGTQETQYF
TRBD1	TRBJ1-5	TRBV7-2	CASSPSRPDRVSNQPQHF
.	TRBJ2-7	TRBV6-2/TRBV6-3	CASSYRRGLGEQYF
TRBD1	TRBJ2-5	TRBV7-2	CASRLTGGRETQYF
.	TRBJ1-2	TRBV3-1/TRBV3-2	CASSPGVGTRAYGYTF
.	TRBJ2-1	TRBV5-4	CASSLDRETYNEQFF
TRBD1	TRBJ1-1	TRBV27	CASSPRTGHLEAFF
TRBD2	TRBJ2-3	TRBV19	CASSTLAGGLPDTQYF
TRBD1	TRBJ2-1	TRBV5-6	CASSLRQGFNEQFF
.	TRBJ2-7	TRBV9	CASSVDQAPSYEQYF
TRBD1	TRBJ2-7	TRBV14	CASSQVGQAYEQYF
TRBD1	TRBJ2-2	TRBV5-4	CASSRAGTANTGELFF
.	TRBJ1-1	TRBV19	CASTRDAAGDTEAFF
.	TRBJ2-7	TRBV5-1	CASSLDSLVYEQYF
.	TRBJ1-6	TRBV5-1	CASSQGQPAYNSPLHF
TRBD2	TRBJ2-3	TRBV4-1	CASSQAYAGGWADTQYF
TRBD2	TRBJ2-2	TRBV18	CASSRWTSENTGELFF
TRBD1	TRBJ2-5	TRBV9	CASSVAFGQGGETQYF
.	TRBJ2-3	TRBV11-2	CASSFRGRGGTDTQYF
TRBD1	TRBJ2-7	TRBV19	CASKQGANEQYF
.	TRBJ1-4	TRBV5-8	CASRHTGLMNKLFF
.	TRBJ2-7	TRBV18	CASSPPGTPTREQYF
TRBD2	TRBJ2-5	TRBV10-2	CASSEVGTSGRETQYF
TRBD1	TRBJ2-7	TRBV4-1	CASSQPGQGYEQYF
.	TRBJ1-6	TRBV30	CAWSVLESSPLHF
TRBD1	TRBJ1-5	TRBV15	CATARGHGLRNQPQHF
.	TRBJ1-2	TRBV5-1	CASSFGPLQDNYGYTF
.	TRBJ2-1	TRBV2	CASSEASYNEQFF
.	TRBJ1-2	TRBV5-8	CASSTRQNYGYTF
TRBD2	TRBJ2-7	TRBV7-2	CASSLVSGSSYEQYF
.	TRBJ2-7	TRBV27	CASSLTGHEQYF
.	TRBJ1-5	TRBV2	CASSEGQINQPQHF
TRBD2	TRBJ2-7	TRBV3-1/TRBV3-2	CASSQVDGGSRYEQYF
.	TRBJ2-7	TRBV29-1	CSVEVLYRTEQYF
.	TRBJ1-3	TRBV9	CASSAKQGSAGNTIYF
TRBD2	TRBJ2-7	TRBV10-3	CAISELWTSGISYEQYF
TRBD1	TRBJ2-5	TRBV7-2	CASSRDRGGETQYF
.	TRBJ2-1	TRBV18	CASSLTTEYNEQFF
.	TRBJ2-1	TRBV28	CASSLGQYNEQFF